Following are 14 T cell receptor beta chains from one sample sequenced in a study of cytomegalovirus exposure and HLA in healthy donors. In the PCR, 60 Vbeta and 13 Jbeta primers were used. Libraries were prepared by immunoSEQ multiplex PCR; TCRdb keeps only in-frame clonotypes and omits some of them. This sample has 95,000 to 100,000 clones, with around four fifths found just once. Sequencing was carried out using PBMCs. These receptors came from a man aged 40-49 years in good health and CMV-seronegative.

This clone showed up just a few times. One junction end disagrees with the germline gene, perhaps due to a read error. The chain uses TRBV7-9 and TRBJ2-3; 9 bases are shared with TRBD2. The CDR3 is 16 residues long. Germline V lookup: CDR1 SEHNR, CDR2 FQNEAQ (reference sequence). CDR3 DNA: TGTTCCAGCAGAAAACAGACTAGCGGTAGCACAGATACGCAGTATTTT. This encodes CSSRKQTSGSTDTQYF.

The chain couples TRBV6-6 to TRBJ2-7, with a weak D call TRBD1 (5 bases). Trimming took off 1 base at V and 6 bases at J, with 16 bases between the two ends. The CDR3 totals 15 residues. Germline loops: CDR1 MNHNY, CDR2 SVGAGI (reference sequence). DNA for the CDR3: TGTGCCAGCAGTTACTTGGGCCACGAAGGGGCCGAGCAGTACTTC. This encodes CASSYLGHEGAEQYF.

The chain joins TRBV27 to TRBJ1-1; maybe TRBD1 (5 bases). Trimming took off 3 bases at V and 0 bases at J, with 14 bases between the two ends. CDR3 size: 16 residues. Looked up from germline, CDR1 is MNHEY and CDR2 is SMNVEV (reference sequence). CDR3 sequence: CASSFWGGTVNTEAFF. The CDR3 coding sequence is TGTGCCAGCAGTTTTTGGGGCGGGACGGTGAACACTGAAGCTTTCTTT.

The J gene is TRBJ2-1, the V gene TRBV6-5; perhaps TRBD1 as D (6 bases). Trimming pared 4 bases from V and 3 bases from J, leaving 13 bases between. The CDR3 runs to 15 residues. The germline CDR1 and CDR2 sequences are MNHEY and SVGAGI. This CDR3 is CASSWDIRDYNEQFF. The CDR3 DNA sequence: TGTGCCAGCAGTTGGGACATCCGAGACTACAATGAGCAGTTCTTC.

This clone was counted between two and nine times. Germline is not matched at one junction end, which may reflect a read error. The chain carries TRBV7-9 and TRBJ2-1; TRBD2 matches 10 bases. CDR1 and CDR2 from the germline V gene are SEHNR and FQNEAQ (reference sequence). The CDR3 is 17 residues long. Written as DNA, the CDR3 is TGTTCCAGCAGCCCAGGGGCTAGCGGGAGCCTAAGGAATGAGCAGTTCTTC. It codes for CSSSPGASGSLRNEQFF.

The rearrangement uses TRBV19 and TRBJ2-2; D uncertain. In germline, CDR1 is LNHDA, CDR2 SQIVND (reference sequence). CDR3 length: 12 residues. The germline V and J ends were trimmed by 6 bases and 7 bases, with 9 bases remaining between them. CDR3 sequence reads: CASRTGGGELFF. CDR3 nucleotide sequence: TGTGCCAGTAGGACGGGTGGCGGGGAGCTGTTTTTT.

The chain is built from TRBV28 and TRBJ1-2, with D perhaps TRBD1 (5 bases). CDR3 size: 14 residues. Trimming stripped 1 base from V and 6 bases from J, with 12 bases between. CDR1 is MDHEN, CDR2 SYDVKM, per germline. The CDR3, as DNA: TGTGCCAGCAGTTTATTCCGATCGGGGGATGGCTACACCTTC. It specifies CASSLFRSGDGYTF.

The chain links TRBV7-6 to TRBJ1-1; D is ambiguous. The CDR3 has 14 residues. Trimming pared 1 base from V and 4 bases from J, leaving 10 bases between. Germline V gives CDR1 SGHVS, CDR2 FNYEAQ. Here the CDR3 reads CASSLETSGTEAFF. The CDR3 DNA reads as TGTGCCAGCAGCTTAGAGACTTCGGGCACTGAAGCTTTCTTT. Filled out from reference TRBV7-6 and TRBJ1-1, the complete variable domain reads GAGVSQSPRYKVTKRGQDVALRCDPISGHVSLYWYRQALGQGPEFLTYFNYEAQQDKSGLPNDRFSAERPEGSISTLTIQRTEQRDSAMYRCASSLETSGTEAFFGQGTRLTVV.

This clone came up a few times. The gene calls are TRBV14 and TRBJ2-5; 7 nucleotides line up with TRBD2. The CDR3 runs 18 residues. The V and J ends lost 0 bases and 11 bases, in that order; junction bases with no gene match: 21. Germline CDR1 SGHDN, CDR2 FVKESK. CDR3 residues: CASSQEDSLGGRFPEQYF. In nucleotides, the CDR3 is TGTGCCAGCAGCCAAGAAGATAGTTTAGGCGGGAGATTTCCTGAGCAGTACTTC.

The rearrangement links TRBV18 to TRBJ2-1; tentative D call: TRBD2 (5 bases). V lost 6 bases and J lost 2, with 14 bases in between. The CDR3 has 15 amino acids. The V gene's germline CDR1 is KGHSH and CDR2 LQKENI. The DNA of the CDR3 is TGTGCCAGCTCCCCCCAAAGCGGTACCTACAATGAGCAGTTCTTC. It translates to CASSPQSGTYNEQFF.

The J gene is TRBJ2-7, the V gene TRBV6-6; maybe TRBD2 (6 bases). The V end lost 9 bases, the J end lost 2 bases, and 20 bases lay between the germline ends. CDR3 length equals 15 residues. Germline V lookup: CDR1 MNHNY, CDR2 SVGAGI (reference sequence). The CDR3 is CARKIRDWGTYEQYF. CDR3 coding DNA: TGTGCCAGAAAAATAAGGGACTGGGGAACCTACGAGCAGTACTTC.

The chain joins TRBV29-1 to TRBJ1-3, with TRBD1 as a possible D gene (6 bases). The CDR3 spans 14 residues. V was cut by 7 bases and J by 0 bases, with 13 bases left in between. CDR1 SQVTM and CDR2 ANQGSEA come from the germline V gene. The CDR3 nucleotides read TGCAGCGGTTCGACAGGTCTCTCTGGAAACACCATATATTTT. Translating it yields CSGSTGLSGNTIYF.

V and J are TRBV9 and TRBJ2-5; no reliable D call. The CDR3 loop spans 15 amino acids. Germline V gene sequence: CDR1 SGDLS, CDR2 YYNGEE. Trimming removed 0 bases from V and 0 bases from J, with 9 bases in between. CDR3 protein: CASSVAVTNQETQYF. In DNA form, the CDR3 reads TGTGCCAGCAGCGTAGCGGTGACAAACCAAGAGACCCAGTACTTC.

The V and J genes are TRBV7-6 and TRBJ2-5; D gene uncertain. The last part of the DNA fits TRBJ2-7 better; the J call may be wrong. Per the germline V gene, CDR1 is SGHVS and CDR2 is FNYEAQ. The CDR3 sequence is 13 residues long. For the CDR3, the DNA is TGTGCCAGCAGCTTAGTGTCGGGTTACGAGCAGTACTTC. This gives the protein CASSLVSGYEQYF.